This TCR beta chain was recovered during a study of CD8 T cells in ankylosing spondylitis (dated by TCRdb to between 2016 and 2019). Study-wide context: To find TCR variants linked to disease, the study profiled T cell receptor beta repertoires in ankylosing spondylitis patients and healthy donors. In total, the full study cohort was made up of roughly 100 healthy donors and more than 20 ankylosing spondylitis patients. Peripheral blood samples were taken, and synovial fluid was additionally collected from ankylosing spondylitis patients.

TCRdb shows the sequencer as Illumina HiSeq 2500. Quantitative 5'-RACE with molecular barcodes was used to prepare TCR beta libraries. In the original analysis: A new computational method based on a probabilistic model of VDJ rearrangement was used to identify disease-linked TCR variants. Using fastp at Q25 and MiXCR, TCRdb reprocessed the public reads and kept productive beta chains. Under each unique CDR3 protein, matching rows form one entry showing the most common genes and DNA. TCRdb assigned the V and J calls; the authors' analysis was not used. The sample contains about 390,000 distinct CDR3 sequences, under 25% of them found a single time. The ten largest make up 16% of the sample. Its CDR3 holds 15 amino acids, cysteine through phenylalanine. Solely the CDR3 DNA is kept, with 45 bases framed from the first base. Trimming at the junction amounts to 2 bases on V and 3 bases on J, and the germline ends lie 10 bases apart.

Study-wide conclusions, independent of this receptor: Significant enrichment of the disease-linked clones was reported in matched synovial fluid samples from ankylosing spondylitis patients. Blood from ankylosing spondylitis patients appeared to be characterized by a TCR beta motif made up of under ten highly homologous amino acid variants. Some TCR beta motif variants had previously been reported in synovial fluid and blood of reactive arthritis patients, which suggested common disease-initiation mechanisms. In peripheral blood, the disease-linked clones were found at relatively low frequencies and had a CD8+ phenotype.

Only a few counts were recorded for this clonotype. What this receptor recognizes is not known. Base quality data are lacking; no much larger clone is found one base away. The sample consisted of blood, either unsorted or a sorted T cell fraction (not recorded which). This sequence was found in a male donor with ankylosing spondylitis. Here the chain combines TRBV12-3 or TRBV12-4 and TRBJ2-2, with the D assignment possibly TRBD1 or TRBD2, given 6 matching bases for each. The bases are TGTGCCAGCAGTTTATGGGGGGCTGACACCGGGGAGCTGTTTTTT. This encodes CASSLWGADTGELFF.